Listed below are T cell receptor beta chains from one sample, sequenced in a study of cytomegalovirus exposure and HLA in healthy donors. Data came from immunoSEQ multiplex PCR; TCRdb stores just in-frame clones and leaves some out. The profile covers about 110,000 clones, with around 95% appearing a single time and 0.67% taken by the ten largest. The sample consisted of PBMCs. The receptor source for this set is a young woman in good health and CMV-seronegative. Both conserved end residues are part of each CDR3. The D gene is left open where the match is weak.

j_gene,d_gene,v_gene,CDR3aa,CDR3nt
TRBJ2-7,TRBD1,TRBV6-1,CASSLGTGATYEQYF,TGTGCCAGCAGCCTAGGGACAGGGGCAACCTACGAGCAGTACTTC
TRBJ1-1,NA,TRBV7-2,CASSLGGANTEAFF,TGTGCCAGCAGCTTAGGCGGAGCGAACACTGAAGCTTTCTTT
TRBJ2-5,TRBD2,TRBV4-2,CASSKAGGMFQETQYF,TGTGCCAGCAGTAAAGCGGGGGGGATGTTCCAAGAGACCCAGTACTTC
TRBJ2-1,TRBD2,TRBV27,CASKDLGGGLEQFF,TGTGCCAGCAAAGATCTCGGGGGGGGCCTGGAGCAGTTCTTC
TRBJ2-7,TRBD1,TRBV19,CASSPGTGPYEQYF,TGTGCCAGTAGCCCCGGGACAGGGCCATACGAGCAGTACTTC
TRBJ1-1,NA,TRBV2,CAKQDMRSLNTEAFF,TGTGCCAAGCAAGATATGAGAAGCCTGAACACTGAAGCTTTCTTT
TRBJ1-2,NA,TRBV11-1,CASRFDSRSDGYTF,TGTGCCAGCAGGTTTGACAGTCGAAGCGATGGCTACACCTTC
TRBJ1-2,TRBD1,TRBV5-5,CASSRDRDGYTF,TGTGCCAGCAGCCGGGACAGGGATGGCTACACCTTC
TRBJ2-7,NA,TRBV18,CASSPGPKGAPPYEQYF,TGTGCCAGCTCACCAGGCCCCAAGGGAGCCCCCCCCTACGAGCAGTACTTC
TRBJ2-7,NA,TRBV2,CASSVARVEQYF,TGTGCCAGCAGTGTAGCCCGTGTGGAGCAGTACTTC
TRBJ1-2,NA,TRBV27,CASSFPPPAGWDYGYTF,TGTGCCAGCAGTTTTCCCCCCCCGGCGGGATGGGACTATGGCTACACCTTC
TRBJ1-1,NA,TRBV7-2,CASSLDRDGNTEAFF,TGTGCCAGCAGCTTAGACAGGGATGGAAACACTGAAGCTTTCTTT
TRBJ2-3,NA,TRBV4-3,CASSQDVTGTSTDTQYF,TGCGCCAGCAGCCAAGATGTTACAGGGACCAGCACAGATACGCAGTATTTT
TRBJ2-3,TRBD2,TRBV29-1,CSVEERGGGMDTQYF,TGCAGCGTTGAAGAGCGGGGGGGAGGTATGGATACGCAGTATTTT
TRBJ2-7,TRBD1,TRBV5-1,CASSLGDPGTGGSYEQYF,TGCGCCAGCAGCTTGGGGGATCCCGGGACAGGAGGCTCCTACGAGCAGTACTTC
TRBJ1-1,NA,TRBV7-2,CASSPKTRMNTEAFF,TGTGCCAGCAGCCCAAAGACACGCATGAACACTGAAGCTTTCTTT
TRBJ2-2,TRBD2,TRBV5-5,CASSISGGRNTGELFF,TGTGCCAGCAGCATAAGCGGGGGGCGGAACACCGGGGAGCTGTTTTTT
TRBJ1-2,TRBD1,TRBV4-2,CASSQPGGAGYGYTF,TGTGCCAGCAGCCAACCAGGGGGCGCCGGCTATGGCTACACCTTC
TRBJ1-2,NA,TRBV9,CASSVQSLPNYGYTF,TGTGCCAGCAGCGTACAGTCCCTCCCGAACTATGGCTACACCTTC
TRBJ2-7,NA,TRBV7-8,CASSGRTDSALSYEQYF,TGTGCCAGCAGCGGACGGACGGACTCCGCCCTTTCCTACGAGCAGTACTTC
TRBJ2-5,NA,TRBV7-8,CASSLYSYPQETQYF,TGTGCCAGCAGCTTGTACTCGTACCCCCAAGAGACCCAGTACTTC
TRBJ1-2,NA,TRBV7-2,CASSLDWGPGYGYTF,TGTGCCAGCAGCTTAGATTGGGGGCCGGGGTATGGCTACACCTTC
TRBJ1-6,TRBD1,TRBV11-2,CASSKTGSSYNSPLHF,TGTGCCAGCAGCAAGACAGGGAGCTCCTATAATTCACCCCTCCACTTT
TRBJ1-1,NA,TRBV2,CASSKGYTEAFF,TGTGCCAGCAGTAAGGGGTACACTGAAGCTTTCTTT
TRBJ2-7,NA,TRBV20-1,CSGRLVLEQYF,TGCAGTGGTAGACTAGTCCTCGAGCAGTACTTC
TRBJ1-6,NA,TRBV11-2,CASSLVGEDYNSPLHF,TGTGCCAGCAGCTTAGTGGGAGAGGACTATAATTCACCCCTCCACTTT
TRBJ2-5,TRBD2,TRBV15,CATSRVSGGPQETQYF,TGTGCCACCAGCAGAGTAAGCGGGGGGCCCCAAGAGACCCAGTACTTC